The clone carrying this T cell receptor beta chain was counted only a few times. As yet, its antigen is unknown. The data are from a study of beta chain features in type 1 diabetes. In the study overall: Patient and healthy donor groups were alike in age, gender and cell yields.

General study results and limits: TCRB CDR3s were moderately but significantly shorter in Type 1 diabetes patients in all four CD4+ subsets.

From germline, CDR1 is SGHKS and CDR2 YYEKEE (reference sequence). The CDR3 runs 14 residues. The ends were cut back, 0 bases at V and 5 bases at J, with 11 bases in the middle. What was sequenced were expressed TCRB transcripts, since all of the isolated RNA had been reverse transcribed. Read counts averaged about 3.57 million for samples of naive, central memory and regulatory T cells. Clones were sequenced by immunoSEQ multiplex PCR, and TCRdb holds only the in-frame ones, with some missing. The sample consists of 150,000 to 200,000 clones, about 8.3% of them appearing once. Material: central memory CD4+ T cells from blood. The receptor comes from a woman aged 18 to 35 with type 1 diabetes. This chain uses TRBV5-5 with TRBJ1-2; D gene ambiguous. The DNA of the CDR3 is TGTGCCAGCAGCTTGGTGGTTGGGCAGTATGGCTACACCTTC. It translates to CASSLVVGQYGYTF.